The following is a TCR beta chain sequence with its context. Its antigen target is currently unknown. The input lacks base qualities; no much larger clone sits a single base away. The collaborating institutions used their own protocols to collect whole blood in K2EDTA tubes. For TCRbeta analysis, collaborator samples were shipped as frozen whole blood, as isolated PBMCs, or as DNA extracted from either sample type. This specimen comes from a study of blood T cell repertoires in COVID-19 (TCRdb year 2020). General notes on the study: The collaborator samples originated in the United States, Italy and Spain and spanned the acute and convalescent phases of COVID-19. The material from the prospective study consisted of cDNA or gDNA derived from T cells, B-cell-depleted T cells, or PBMCs. Subjects who had been exposed to COVID-19, were actively infected with it, or had recovered from it provided the deeply sampled blood TCRbeta repertoires that made up the dataset. The repertoires were released in a freely available public database meant as a resource for research on the immune response to SARS-CoV-2. Samples came from the ongoing ImmuneRACE study (first 160 participants) plus 1,254 subjects from 6 global collaborators. A de-identified subject ID, COVID-19 status, age in years and sex were almost always included in the sample metadata. HLA class I and class II types, where available, came from metadata supplied by the sample provider rather than from assay-based typing. What the work shows at the level of the full study, not this receptor alone: The quantity of clinical and demographic metadata differed by source and by participant and was supplied without curation.

TCRbeta CDR3 regions were amplified from genomic DNA by means of the immunoSEQ Assay, a bias-controlled multiplex PCR. Per the original workflow: Within the assay, amplification of reference gene primers was used to estimate how many nucleated cells each sample contained. Sequence reads were collapsed and filtered to measure the absolute abundance of every unique TCRbeta CDR3 rearrangement. For each sample, productive Simpson clonality was calculated as the square root of Simpson's diversity index over productive rearrangements. TCRdb provides this immuneACCESS table in a form limited to in-frame rearrangements. Some clones are lacking; in checked studies, under half of them reflect an unresolved V gene, and why the rest are absent is not known. The V and J calls and clone size were taken over from that table, and D and trimming were inferred from the DNA. The sample yields 50,000 to 75,000 clones; about three quarters were counted once. The ten most abundant clones make up 4% to 5.5% of the sample.

Trimming at the junction amounts to 3 bases on V and 1 base on J, and the germline ends lie 3 bases apart. According to the germline V gene (reference sequence), CDR1 reads DFQATT and CDR2 reads SNEGSKA. The CDR3 numbers 11 residues from cysteine through phenylalanine. The kept DNA is CDR3 alone, 33 bases in frame from the first base. Rearrangement joined TRBV20-1 to TRBJ1-1; confidence is insufficient to name the D gene. The sequenced sample consisted of peripheral blood. The sequence derives from a human donor in a cohort sampled during active COVID-19. The nucleotides read TGCAGTGCTAGCCGGAACACTGAAGCTTTCTTT. Its protein reads: CSASRNTEAFF.